These 23 T cell receptor beta chains originate from one sample sequenced in a study of shared clonotypes between healthy human individuals. Profiled with immunoSEQ multiplex PCR; TCRdb holds only in-frame clones, not every one. The sample lists roughly 890,000 clones, 92% occurring once. Naive CD8 cells comprised CD45RO-negative, CCR7-positively selected cells, excluding terminally differentiated effector memory CD45RA+ cells. Sequenced input: naive CD8+ T cells sorted from blood. These receptors were obtained from a man aged 30 to 39 in good health.

The chain links TRBV7-8 to TRBJ2-1; D is ambiguous. The V end lost 4 bases, the J end lost 0 bases, and 25 bases lay between the germline ends. The CDR3 runs to 20 residues. CDR1 SGHVS and CDR2 FQNEAQ come from the germline V gene. DNA for the CDR3: TGTGCCAGCAGCTCTCCAACCACCAGCGACCAGCCTAGCTCCTACAATGAGCAGTTCTTC. It encodes CASSSPTTSDQPSSYNEQFF. The whole variable domain, remainder taken from reference TRBV7-8 and TRBJ2-1, is GAGVSQSPRYKVAKRGQDVALRCDPISGHVSLFWYQQALGQGPEFLTYFQNEAQLDKSGLPSDRFFAERPEGSVSTLKIQRTQQEDSAVYLCASSSPTTSDQPSSYNEQFFGPGTRLTVL.

The rearrangement uses TRBV7-2 and TRBJ1-5, with D unclear. CDR3 size: 14 residues. V lost 7 bases and J 2 bases, leaving 12 bases between the germline ends. Germline CDR1 and CDR2: SGHTA and FQGNSA. CDR3 amino acids: CASTLQRGNQPQHF. CDR3 coding DNA: TGTGCCAGCACCCTCCAGAGGGGCAATCAGCCCCAGCATTTT.

The chain recombines TRBV7-2 with TRBJ2-1; TRBD2 matches 7 bases. Unmatched junction bases numbered 3, after V lost 1 base and J lost 0 bases. The CDR3 runs 16 residues. In germline, CDR1 is SGHTA, CDR2 FQGNSA. CDR3 DNA: TGTGCCAGCAGCTTAGGGCAGCGGGGCTCCTACAATGAGCAGTTCTTC. Its protein product is CASSLGQRGSYNEQFF.

The chain has TRBV2 and TRBJ1-1; possibly TRBD1 for D (5 bases). The CDR3 has 13 residues. CDR1 SNHLY and CDR2 FYNNEI come from the germline V gene. Trimming left V 6 bases short and J 0 bases short, with 8 bases between. Here the CDR3 DNA reads TGTGCCAGCAGGGGGCCGATGAACACTGAAGCTTTCTTT. Its translation: CASRGPMNTEAFF. Complete variable domain (other parts from reference TRBV2 and TRBJ1-1): EPEVTQTPSHQVTQMGQEVILRCVPISNHLYFYWYRQILGQKVEFLVSFYNNEISEKSEIFDDQFSVERPDGSNFTLKIRSTKLEDSAMYFCASRGPMNTEAFFGQGTRLTVV.

The chain has TRBV28 and TRBJ2-1; the D is unclear. The CDR3 spans 13 residues. In germline, CDR1 is MDHEN, CDR2 SYDVKM. V lost 0 bases and J lost 5, with 5 bases in between. CDR3 nucleotide sequence: TGTGCCAGCAGTTTATGGATGAACAATGAGCAGTTCTTC. It translates to CASSLWMNNEQFF.

The chain couples TRBV4-3 to TRBJ2-2; 8 bases agree with TRBD2. The CDR3 consists of 16 residues. CDR1 and CDR2 from the germline V gene are LGHNA and YSLEER. The V and J ends lost 4 bases and 5 bases, in that order; junction bases with no gene match: 9. CDR3 region: CASSPQAGDLTGELFF. The CDR3 DNA reads TGCGCCAGCAGCCCCCAAGCGGGAGATTTGACCGGGGAGCTGTTTTTT.

As concerns this clone: A much larger clone lies a single base off, so this may be a read error. V gene TRBV10-3 combines with J gene TRBJ1-2; D not certain. The CDR3 is 15 amino acids. V was pared by 0 bases and J by 9 bases, with 17 bases between. Germline CDR1 and CDR2: ENHRY and SYGVKD. The CDR3 DNA reads as TGTGCCATCAGTGAGTCAAGGCAGGCCTATGTCAGCTACACCTTC. It yields the protein CAISESRQAYVSYTF.

The chain uses TRBV12-5 and TRBJ2-7; D ambiguous. Trimming removed 7 bases from V and 4 bases from J, with 5 bases in between. Germline values: CDR1 LGHNT, CDR2 FRNRAP. CDR3 length: 10 residues. The CDR3 bases are TGTGCTAGTGTAGTGTACGAGCAGTACTTC. This codes for CASVVYEQYF. Variable domain in full (rest from reference TRBV12-5 and TRBJ2-7): DARVTQTPRHKVTEMGQEVTMRCQPILGHNTVFWYRQTMMQGLELLAYFRNRAPLDDSGMPKDRFSAEMPDATLATLKIQPSEPRDSAVYFCASVVYEQYFGPGTRLTVT.

This chain uses TRBV7-9 with TRBJ1-4; D is uncertain. Looked up from germline, CDR1 is SEHNR and CDR2 is FQNEAQ (reference sequence). There are 14 residues in the CDR3. The V gene lost 7 bases and the J gene lost 7 bases, with 16 bases spanning the gap. CDR3 loop: CASTSAGVFEKLFF. The CDR3 DNA reads TGTGCCAGCACCTCAGCAGGCGTCTTTGAAAAACTGTTTTTT. Looking up the rest from reference TRBV7-9 and TRBJ1-4 gives the full variable domain: DTGVSQNPRHKITKRGQNVTFRCDPISEHNRLYWYRQTLGQGPEFLTYFQNEAQLEKSRLLSDRFSAERPKGSFSTLEIQRTEQGDSAMYLCASTSAGVFEKLFFGSGTQLSVL.

The gene calls are TRBV29-1 and TRBJ2-3; D may be TRBD2 (6 bases). V dropped 5 bases and J dropped 5 bases, with 23 bases sitting between them. The CDR3 covers 16 residues. The germline CDR1 and CDR2 sequences are SQVTM and ANQGSEA. The CDR3 reads CSVRDWDPGTGDTQYF. The CDR3 DNA reads TGCAGCGTTCGGGACTGGGACCCGGGAACGGGAGATACGCAGTATTTT.

The rearrangement links TRBV29-1 to TRBJ2-2, with D uncertain. V shed 4 bases and J shed 8 bases, with 11 bases lying between them. CDR1 and CDR2 from the germline V gene are SQVTM and ANQGSEA. The CDR3 loop spans 12 amino acids. CDR3 DNA: TGCAGCGTTGTAGGGATCCGGGGGGAGCTGTTTTTT. Translated: CSVVGIRGELFF.

This chain links TRBV7-9 with TRBJ2-1; either TRBD1 or TRBD2 may fit D (7 bases each). CDR1 is SEHNR, CDR2 FQNEAQ, per germline (reference sequence). V shed 1 base and J shed 5 bases, with 15 bases lying between them. This CDR3 comprises 16 residues. Written as DNA, the CDR3 is TGTGCCAGCAGCTTAGTCAGGGGGGGAAGGAACAATGAGCAGTTCTTC. Translating gives CASSLVRGGRNNEQFF.

The chain links TRBV10-3 to TRBJ2-7, with 9 bases lining up with TRBD1. CDR3 length: 12 residues. Trimming cost V 9 bases and J 3 bases; bases outside gene matches: 3. The germline gives CDR1 ENHRY, CDR2 SYGVKD. The CDR3 is CAIRDRVYEQYF. CDR3 bases: TGTGCCATTCGGGACAGGGTCTACGAGCAGTACTTC.

To note about this clone: Other DNA sequences of this sample code for an identical CDR3. V and J are TRBV27 and TRBJ2-7; D might be TRBD1 (6 bases). Trimming took 4 bases from V and 2 from J, leaving 9 bases between them. The CDR3 has 13 residues. The germline gives CDR1 MNHEY, CDR2 SMNVEV (reference sequence). Here the CDR3 reads CASSYRVTYEQYF. The CDR3 nucleotides read TGTGCCAGCAGTTACAGGGTAACCTACGAGCAGTACTTC.

The DNA for the CDR3 is TGTGCCAGCAGGGGTGACATGATTAATCAGCCCCAGCATTTT. Translating gives CASRGDMINQPQHF. The V and J genes are TRBV27 and TRBJ1-5; D gene ambiguous. The CDR3 contains 14 residues. Germline values: CDR1 MNHEY, CDR2 SMNVEV (reference sequence). Trimming took off 6 bases at V and 4 bases at J, with 13 bases between the two ends.

The chain employs TRBV7-3 and TRBJ1-1; the match to TRBD1 covers 7 bases. This CDR3 contains 14 residues. In germline, CDR1 is SGHTA, CDR2 FQGTGA. Trimming at V came to 2 bases and at J to 5 bases, leaving 5 bases not matched to a gene. CDR3 in DNA: TGTGCCAGCAGCTTATCCTCAGGGGGAACTGAAGCTTTCTTT. This gives the protein CASSLSSGGTEAFF.

The chain couples TRBV28 to TRBJ2-7, with TRBD2 identical over 9 bases. V trimming: 4 bases; J trimming: 2 bases; junction bases outside the gene matches: 6. From germline, CDR1 is MDHEN and CDR2 SYDVKM. This CDR3 region has 15 residues. Here the CDR3 DNA reads TGTGCCAGCAGTTCCAGACTAGCGGTCCCCTACGAGCAGTACTTC. Translated, it gives CASSSRLAVPYEQYF.

The chain is built from TRBV28 and TRBJ2-7; D unclear. The CDR3 length is 11 residues. Trimming cost V 8 bases and J 3 bases, with 8 bases left between them. The germline V gene has CDR1 MDHEN and CDR2 SYDVKM. The CDR3 DNA is TGTGCCAGCGAATCAAGCTACGAGCAGTACTTC. Translated, it gives CASESSYEQYF.

The chain employs TRBV9 and TRBJ2-7, with D possibly called TRBD1 or TRBD2 (6 bases each). The germline CDR1 and CDR2 sequences are SGDLS and YYNGEE. V was clipped by 2 bases and J by 4 bases, with 16 bases between them. There are 15 residues in the CDR3. The CDR3 sequence: CASSVGGHGTYEQYF. The CDR3 coding sequence is TGTGCCAGCAGCGTGGGGGGCCATGGTACTTACGAGCAGTACTTC.

The chain combines TRBV27 with TRBJ2-3, with a possible D match to TRBD1 (6 bases). Deletions cut 6 bases from V and 5 bases from J, with 15 bases between. The CDR3 totals 14 residues. CDR1 MNHEY and CDR2 SMNVEV come from the germline V gene (reference sequence). The CDR3 protein is CASRILGQQDTQYF. CDR3 DNA sequence: TGTGCCAGCAGAATACTCGGACAGCAAGATACGCAGTATTTT.

The rearrangement joins TRBV27 to TRBJ2-7, with D hard to call. The CDR3 runs 13 residues. CDR1 MNHEY and CDR2 SMNVEV come from the germline V gene (reference sequence). Deletions cut 1 base from V and 6 bases from J, with 10 bases between. The CDR3 bases are TGTGCCAGCAGTTTATTCTTAGGCGGCGAGCAGTACTTC. Protein sequence: CASSLFLGGEQYF.

The gene calls are TRBV28 and TRBJ2-2; 7 bases fit TRBD2. The trim removed 3 bases at V and 2 bases at J, leaving 6 bases unmatched. The CDR3 sequence is 16 residues long. Germline lookup yields CDR1 MDHEN and CDR2 SYDVKM. The CDR3 reads CASSFSPSGNTGELFF. The DNA of the CDR3 is TGTGCCAGCAGTTTCTCGCCTAGCGGAAACACCGGGGAGCTGTTTTTT.

The CDR3 sequence: CASSLTSGSSYEQYF. The CDR3 nucleotides are TGTGCCAGCAGTTTGACTAGCGGGAGCTCCTACGAGCAGTACTTC. The chain joins TRBV6-4 to TRBJ2-7; 12 bases are shared with TRBD2. This CDR3 has 15 amino acids. V trimming: 5 bases; J trimming: 0 bases; junction bases outside the gene matches: 2. The germline CDR1 and CDR2 sequences are MRHNA and SNTAGT.